Listed below are T cell receptor beta chains from one sample, sequenced in a study of T cells in Graves' hyperthyroidism and ophthalmopathy. One entry per CDR3 protein results from TCRdb running MiXCR on the multiplex PCR reads. The sample shows around 340,000 distinct CDR3 sequences, roughly 15% of them seen only once. Sequencing was performed on blood. These TCRs come from a woman aged 25 to 39 with Graves' hyperthyroidism that later progressed to Graves' ophthalmopathy. The CDR3 runs from the conserved cysteine through the conserved F or W. Each record gives: V gene, D gene, clone size, J gene, CDR3 DNA, CDR3 protein. D genes are given only for firm matches. Not every row has a clone size; where given, it reads once, few, many or a size class.

V: TRBV6-2/TRBV6-3; D: TRBD1; size: many; J: TRBJ1-2; DNA: TGTGCCAGCAGTTATACAGGGGCTGGCTACACCTTC; CDR3: CASSYTGAGYTF
V: TRBV5-1; D: NA; size: many; J: TRBJ1-2; DNA: TGCGCCAGCGTGGATCTAAATGGCTACACCTTC; CDR3: CASVDLNGYTF
V: TRBV20-1; D: TRBD2; size: many; J: TRBJ2-3; DNA: TGCAGTGCTAGAGGAACCGGGACTAGCTACAATACGCAGTATTTT; CDR3: CSARGTGTSYNTQYF
V: TRBV20-1; D: TRBD2; size: many; J: TRBJ2-7; DNA: TGCAGTGCTAGTAAGGGCGGGAGGGGGCACGAGCAGTACTTC; CDR3: CSASKGGRGHEQYF
V: TRBV2; D: TRBD1; size: once; J: TRBJ2-1; DNA: TGTGCCAGCAGCCGGACAGGGGGATACAATGAGCAGTTCTTC; CDR3: CASSRTGGYNEQFF
V: TRBV12-3/TRBV12-4; D: NA; size: NA; J: TRBJ2-7; DNA: TGTGCCAGCAGTTTACACAGGGTTCCTACCTACGAGCAGTACTTC; CDR3: CASSLHRVPTYEQYF
V: TRBV2; D: TRBD1; size: many; J: TRBJ2-1; DNA: TGTGCCAGCAAAGGGGACAGGTTTTCCTACAATGAGCAGTTCTTC; CDR3: CASKGDRFSYNEQFF
V: TRBV5-5; D: NA; size: many; J: TRBJ1-1; DNA: TGTGCCAGCAGCTTCGGGGACACTGAAGCTTTCTTT; CDR3: CASSFGDTEAFF
V: TRBV29-1; D: NA; size: many; J: TRBJ1-1; DNA: TGCAGCGCACTAAGTTGGGTACTTTCGATGAACACTGAAGCTTTCTTT; CDR3: CSALSWVLSMNTEAFF
V: TRBV6-1; D: NA; size: many; J: TRBJ1-6; DNA: TGTGCCAGCAGTGAAGCGCCGAGGAGGCTCGACAATTCACCCCTCCACTTT; CDR3: CASSEAPRRLDNSPLHF
V: TRBV7-9; D: NA; size: many; J: TRBJ1-4; DNA: TGTGCCAGCAGCTACCCTACAGGGCCGGGAGCTAATGAAAAACTGTTTTTT; CDR3: CASSYPTGPGANEKLFF
V: TRBV24-1; D: NA; size: few; J: TRBJ2-2; DNA: TGTGCCACCAGTGATTTTGTGGGGGGCGAGGCTGGGGAGCTGTTTTTT; CDR3: CATSDFVGGEAGELFF
V: TRBV6-1; D: TRBD2; size: many; J: TRBJ2-5; DNA: TGTGCCAGCAGATCCGGGACTAGCGGGGAACAAGAGACCCAGTACTTC; CDR3: CASRSGTSGEQETQYF
V: TRBV20-1; D: NA; size: many; J: TRBJ2-5; DNA: TGCAGTGCTAGAGATCCCCGCGGGATTCAAGAGACCCAGTACTTC; CDR3: CSARDPRGIQETQYF
V: TRBV7-2; D: NA; size: NA; J: TRBJ2-2; DNA: TGTGCCAGCAGCTTTTTATCAGCGAACACCGGGGAGCTGTTTTTT; CDR3: CASSFLSANTGELFF
V: TRBV5-6; D: TRBD1; size: many; J: TRBJ1-1; DNA: TGTGCCAGCAGCTTAGGGGGCACGCTGGCCACTGAAGCTTTCTTT; CDR3: CASSLGGTLATEAFF
V: TRBV28; D: NA; size: many; J: TRBJ1-6; DNA: TGTGCCAGCGGGAGGCAGGGTTCACCCCTCCACTTT; CDR3: CASGRQGSPLHF
V: TRBV11-2; D: TRBD1; size: few; J: TRBJ2-7; DNA: TGTGCCAGCAGCTATGGGGACAGGGCGTTGGGGCAGTACTTC; CDR3: CASSYGDRALGQYF
V: TRBV3-1; D: TRBD2; size: NA; J: TRBJ2-7; DNA: TGTGCCAGCAGTCAGCTAGCGGGGACTGAGCAGTACTTC; CDR3: CASSQLAGTEQYF
V: TRBV19; D: NA; size: once; J: TRBJ1-3; DNA: TGTGCCAGTGGACTTGACTCTGGAAACACCATATATTTT; CDR3: CASGLDSGNTIYF
V: TRBV29-1; D: TRBD2; size: few; J: TRBJ2-3; DNA: TGCAGCGCCGCGGGGGGGGACTCAGATACGCAGTATTTT; CDR3: CSAAGGDSDTQYF
V: TRBV12-3/TRBV12-4; D: NA; size: many; J: TRBJ2-3; DNA: TGTGCCAGCAGTTTAACGTCCTCGGCTAGTGGGACAGATACGCAGTATTTT; CDR3: CASSLTSSASGTDTQYF